Sequencing of this T cell receptor beta chain was carried out in a study of sequential checkpoint blockade in melanoma. Study at large: Maintenance nivolumab came after either treatment sequence.

V was cut by 2 bases and J by 0 bases, with 11 bases left in between. This CDR3 contains 16 residues. Germline CDR1 KGHSH, CDR2 LQKENI. The treatment here: randomized to nivolumab then ipilimumab (arm A) or the reverse (arm B). Patients had received no earlier DNA-damaging chemotherapy. Assay used: immunoSEQ multiplex PCR; TCRdb lists only in-frame clones, some missing. The profile shows more than 35,000 clones, 70% to 90% of them singletons. The sequencing here drew on CD8+ T cells sorted from blood (inferred from file names), taken from a patient given nivolumab and ipilimumab in sequence. The chain uses TRBV18 and TRBJ2-1; D not resolved. The origin of this receptor is a human donor with melanoma. CDR3 in amino acids: CASSPRLTSSYNEQFF. CDR3 DNA: TGTGCCAGCTCACCAAGATTAACGAGCTCCTACAATGAGCAGTTCTTC.